The rows below give T cell receptor beta chains drawn from one sample of a study of T cell changes during pregnancy in multiple sclerosis. Method: immunoSEQ multiplex PCR; TCRdb's copy keeps in-frame clones and lacks some. The profile shows 100,000 or so clones, 75% to 95% of them singletons. The sequencing here drew on peripheral blood, taken in the second trimester of pregnancy. The receptors were sampled from a female donor with multiple sclerosis, enrolled in a pregnancy study. Both conserved end residues are part of each CDR3. A D gene is named only where the DNA matches it firmly. Where a row states a size, it is once, few, many or the class of an expanded clone; other rows omit it.

V gene	clone size	D gene	J gene	CDR3 protein	CDR3 DNA
TRBV19	once	TRBD1	TRBJ2-7	CASSIQHRGNEQYF	TGTGCCAGTAGTATACAGCACAGGGGGAACGAGCAGTACTTC
TRBV7-8	-	-	TRBJ2-2	CASSLFPRGEELFF	TGTGCCAGCAGCTTATTTCCCCGCGGGGAGGAGCTGTTTTTT
TRBV6-5	-	-	TRBJ1-1	CASSYSIQGPEAFF	TGTGCCAGCAGTTACTCGATACAGGGCCCTGAAGCTTTCTTT
TRBV6-6	-	-	TRBJ2-5	CASSYSSLDIEETQYF	TGTGCCAGCAGTTACTCGAGCTTGGACATCGAAGAGACCCAGTACTTC
TRBV5-1	-	TRBD1	TRBJ1-5	CASSLTTGGRQPQHF	TGCGCCAGCAGCCTTACGACAGGGGGTAGACAGCCCCAGCATTTT
TRBV19	-	TRBD1	TRBJ2-1	CASNVGPKTPGQQNNEQFF	TGTGCCAGTAATGTCGGACCCAAAACACCGGGACAGCAAAACAATGAGCAGTTCTTC
TRBV19	-	TRBD1	TRBJ1-5	CASSPGGSYQPQHF	TGTGCCAGTAGTCCAGGGGGCTCATATCAGCCCCAGCATTTT
TRBV5-4	-	TRBD2	TRBJ2-3	CASSLRLAGAGTDTQYF	TGTGCCAGCAGCCTACGACTAGCGGGAGCGGGCACAGATACGCAGTATTTT
TRBV19	-	-	TRBJ1-1	CASSTGGYTEAFF	TGTGCCAGTAGTACAGGTGGATACACTGAAGCTTTCTTT
TRBV27	-	-	TRBJ2-2	CASSPRRLAGTGELFF	TGTGCCAGCAGTCCCAGGAGGCTTGCGGGCACCGGGGAGCTGTTTTTT
TRBV19	-	-	TRBJ1-5	CASSRGDHNQPQHF	TGTGCCAGTAGTCGCGGAGACCACAATCAGCCCCAGCATTTT
TRBV2	-	TRBD1	TRBJ2-2	CARRTGANTGELFF	TGTGCCAGACGGACAGGGGCGAACACCGGGGAGCTGTTTTTT
TRBV6-6	-	-	TRBJ2-7	CATNPSQTYEQYF	TGTGCCACCAACCCTAGCCAAACCTACGAGCAGTACTTC
TRBV7-8	-	TRBD1	TRBJ1-2	CASSRPGGAGGYTF	TGTGCCAGCAGCCGCCCAGGGGGCGCGGGGGGCTACACCTTC
TRBV28	-	-	TRBJ2-3	CASSLTGSADTQYF	TGTGCCAGCAGTTTAACAGGGTCGGCAGATACGCAGTATTTT
TRBV7-9	once	TRBD1	TRBJ2-7	CASSRQGAYEQYF	TGTGCCAGCAGCCGACAGGGGGCATACGAGCAGTACTTC
TRBV19	few	TRBD1	TRBJ2-5	CASSRQGARETQYF	TGTGCCAGTAGTAGACAGGGGGCGAGGGAGACCCAGTACTTC
TRBV30	-	TRBD1	TRBJ1-6	CAWSRGQGNNSPLHF	TGTGCCTGGAGTCGGGGACAGGGTAATAATTCACCCCTCCACTTT
TRBV2	-	-	TRBJ1-5	CATKQGGVNQPQHF	TGTGCCACCAAACAGGGAGGGGTGAATCAGCCCCAGCATTTT
TRBV28	-	TRBD2	TRBJ2-1	CASSFIAGGSGNEQFF	TGTGCCAGCAGTTTCATAGCGGGAGGGTCCGGCAATGAGCAGTTCTTC